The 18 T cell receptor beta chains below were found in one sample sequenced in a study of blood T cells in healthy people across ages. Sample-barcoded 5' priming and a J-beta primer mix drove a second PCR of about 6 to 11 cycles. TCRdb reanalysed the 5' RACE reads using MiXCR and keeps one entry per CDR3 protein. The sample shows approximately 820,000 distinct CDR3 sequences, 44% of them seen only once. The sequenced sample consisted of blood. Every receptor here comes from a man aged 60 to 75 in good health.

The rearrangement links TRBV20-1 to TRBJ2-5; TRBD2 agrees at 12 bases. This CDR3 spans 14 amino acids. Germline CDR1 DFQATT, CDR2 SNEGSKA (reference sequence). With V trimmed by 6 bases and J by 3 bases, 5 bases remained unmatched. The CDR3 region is CSAPTSGGKETQYF. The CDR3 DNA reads TGCAGTGCCCCGACTAGCGGGGGAAAAGAGACCCAGTACTTC.

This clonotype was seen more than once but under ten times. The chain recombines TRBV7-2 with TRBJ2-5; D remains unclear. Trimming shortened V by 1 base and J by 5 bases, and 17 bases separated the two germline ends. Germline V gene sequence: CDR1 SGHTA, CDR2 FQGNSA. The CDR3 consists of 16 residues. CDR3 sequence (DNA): TGTGCCAGCAGCTTAGTCCTTGATGGGGATGGGGAGACCCAGTACTTC. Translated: CASSLVLDGDGETQYF. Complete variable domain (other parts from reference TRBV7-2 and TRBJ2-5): GAGVSQSPSNKVTEKGKDVELRCDPISGHTALYWYRQSLGQGLEFLIYFQGNSAPDKSGLPSDRFSAERTGGSVSTLTIQRTQQEDSAVYLCASSLVLDGDGETQYFGPGTRLLVL.

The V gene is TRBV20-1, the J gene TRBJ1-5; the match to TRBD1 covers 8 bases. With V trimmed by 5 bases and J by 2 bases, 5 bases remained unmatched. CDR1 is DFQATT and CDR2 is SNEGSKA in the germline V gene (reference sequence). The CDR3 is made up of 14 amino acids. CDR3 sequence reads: CSAFQGAGNQPQHF. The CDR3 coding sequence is TGCAGTGCTTTTCAGGGGGCGGGCAATCAGCCCCAGCATTTT.

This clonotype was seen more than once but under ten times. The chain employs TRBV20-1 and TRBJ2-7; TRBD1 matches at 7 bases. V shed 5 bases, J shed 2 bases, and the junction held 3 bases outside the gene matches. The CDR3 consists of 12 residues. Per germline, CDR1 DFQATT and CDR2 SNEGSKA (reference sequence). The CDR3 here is CSAQGQPYEQYF. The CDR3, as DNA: TGCAGTGCTCAGGGACAGCCCTACGAGCAGTACTTC.

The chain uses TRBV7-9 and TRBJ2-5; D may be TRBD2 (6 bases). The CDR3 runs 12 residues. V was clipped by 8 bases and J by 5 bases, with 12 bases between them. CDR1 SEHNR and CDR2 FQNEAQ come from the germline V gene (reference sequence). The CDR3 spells CASHASAETQYF. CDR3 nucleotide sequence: TGTGCCAGCCACGCTAGCGCTGAGACCCAGTACTTC.

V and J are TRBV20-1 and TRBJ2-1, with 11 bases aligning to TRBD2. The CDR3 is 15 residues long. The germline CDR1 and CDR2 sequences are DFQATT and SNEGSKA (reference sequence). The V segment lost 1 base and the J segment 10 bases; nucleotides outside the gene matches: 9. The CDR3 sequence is CSARVASGGSREQFF. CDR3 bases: TGCAGTGCTAGAGTGGCTAGCGGGGGGTCTAGGGAGCAGTTCTTC.

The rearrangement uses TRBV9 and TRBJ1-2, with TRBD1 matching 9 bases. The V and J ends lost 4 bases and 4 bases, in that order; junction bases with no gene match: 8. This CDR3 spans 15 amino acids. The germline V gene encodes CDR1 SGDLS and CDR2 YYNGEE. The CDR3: CASSPYRDRAYGYTF. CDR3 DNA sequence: TGTGCCAGCAGCCCCTACCGGGACAGGGCCTATGGCTACACCTTC.

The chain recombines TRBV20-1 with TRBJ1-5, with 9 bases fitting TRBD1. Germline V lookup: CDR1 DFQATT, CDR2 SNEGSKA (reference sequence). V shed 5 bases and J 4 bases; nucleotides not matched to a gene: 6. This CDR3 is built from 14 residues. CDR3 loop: CSAGGQGVNQPQHF. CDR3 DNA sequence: TGCAGTGCTGGGGGACAGGGAGTAAATCAGCCCCAGCATTTT.

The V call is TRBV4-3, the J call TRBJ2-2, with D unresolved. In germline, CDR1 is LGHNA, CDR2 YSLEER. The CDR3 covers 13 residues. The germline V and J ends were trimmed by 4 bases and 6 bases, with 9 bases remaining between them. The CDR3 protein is CASSPFHAGELFF. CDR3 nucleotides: TGCGCCAGCAGCCCCTTTCACGCCGGGGAGCTGTTTTTT.

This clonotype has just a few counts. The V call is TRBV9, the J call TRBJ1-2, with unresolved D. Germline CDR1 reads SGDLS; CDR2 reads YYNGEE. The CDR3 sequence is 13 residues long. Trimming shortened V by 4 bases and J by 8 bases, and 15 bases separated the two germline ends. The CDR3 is CASSNEIMTGYTF. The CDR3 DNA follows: TGTGCCAGCAGCAACGAGATCATGACGGGCTACACCTTC.

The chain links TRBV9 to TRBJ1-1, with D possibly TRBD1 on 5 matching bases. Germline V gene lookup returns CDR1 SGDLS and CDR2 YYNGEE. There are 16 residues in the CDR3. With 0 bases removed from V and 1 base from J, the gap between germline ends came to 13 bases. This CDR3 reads CASSVEGGRANTEAFF. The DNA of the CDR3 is TGTGCCAGCAGCGTAGAAGGAGGCAGGGCGAACACTGAAGCTTTCTTT.

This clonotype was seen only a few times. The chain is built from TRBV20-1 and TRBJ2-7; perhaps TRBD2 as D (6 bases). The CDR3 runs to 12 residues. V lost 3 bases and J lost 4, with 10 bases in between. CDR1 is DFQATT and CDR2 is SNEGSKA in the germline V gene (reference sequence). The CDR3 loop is CSASREEYEQYF. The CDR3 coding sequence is TGCAGTGCTAGCAGGGAGGAATACGAGCAGTACTTC.

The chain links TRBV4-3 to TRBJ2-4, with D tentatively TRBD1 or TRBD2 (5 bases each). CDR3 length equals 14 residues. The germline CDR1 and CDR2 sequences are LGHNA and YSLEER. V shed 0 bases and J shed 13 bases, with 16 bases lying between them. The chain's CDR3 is CASSQDHWDGEQYF. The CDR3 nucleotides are TGCGCCAGCAGCCAAGATCATTGGGACGGAGAGCAGTACTTC.

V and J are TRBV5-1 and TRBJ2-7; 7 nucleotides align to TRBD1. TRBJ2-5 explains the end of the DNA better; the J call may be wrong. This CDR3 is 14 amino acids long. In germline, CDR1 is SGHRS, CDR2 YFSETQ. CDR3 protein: CASSEGADQETQYF. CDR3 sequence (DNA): TGCGCCAGCAGCGAGGGGGCGGACCAAGAGACCCAGTACTTC.

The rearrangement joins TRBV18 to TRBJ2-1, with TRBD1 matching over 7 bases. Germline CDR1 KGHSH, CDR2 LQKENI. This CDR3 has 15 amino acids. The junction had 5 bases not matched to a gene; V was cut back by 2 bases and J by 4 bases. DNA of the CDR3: TGTGCCAGCTCACCAGGGGACAGAATTTACAATGAGCAGTTCTTC. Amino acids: CASSPGDRIYNEQFF.

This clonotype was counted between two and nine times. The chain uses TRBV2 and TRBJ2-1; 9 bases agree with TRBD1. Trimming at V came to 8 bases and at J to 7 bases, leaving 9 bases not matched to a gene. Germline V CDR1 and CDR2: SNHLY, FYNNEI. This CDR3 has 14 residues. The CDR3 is CASGGTGKGNEQFF. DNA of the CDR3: TGTGCCAGCGGCGGGACAGGGAAGGGGAATGAGCAGTTCTTC.

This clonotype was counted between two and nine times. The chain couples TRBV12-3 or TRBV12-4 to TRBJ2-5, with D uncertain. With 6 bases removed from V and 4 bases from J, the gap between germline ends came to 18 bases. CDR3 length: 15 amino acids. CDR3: CASSNGPTIPETQYF. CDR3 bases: TGTGCCAGCAGCAATGGACCGACCATCCCAGAGACCCAGTACTTC.

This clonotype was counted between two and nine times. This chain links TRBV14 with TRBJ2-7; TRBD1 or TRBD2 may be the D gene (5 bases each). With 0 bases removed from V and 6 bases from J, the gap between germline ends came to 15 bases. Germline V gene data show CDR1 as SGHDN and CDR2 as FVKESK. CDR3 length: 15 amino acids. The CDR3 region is CASSQEGMGVREQYF. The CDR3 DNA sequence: TGTGCCAGCAGCCAAGAGGGAATGGGGGTTCGCGAGCAGTACTTC.